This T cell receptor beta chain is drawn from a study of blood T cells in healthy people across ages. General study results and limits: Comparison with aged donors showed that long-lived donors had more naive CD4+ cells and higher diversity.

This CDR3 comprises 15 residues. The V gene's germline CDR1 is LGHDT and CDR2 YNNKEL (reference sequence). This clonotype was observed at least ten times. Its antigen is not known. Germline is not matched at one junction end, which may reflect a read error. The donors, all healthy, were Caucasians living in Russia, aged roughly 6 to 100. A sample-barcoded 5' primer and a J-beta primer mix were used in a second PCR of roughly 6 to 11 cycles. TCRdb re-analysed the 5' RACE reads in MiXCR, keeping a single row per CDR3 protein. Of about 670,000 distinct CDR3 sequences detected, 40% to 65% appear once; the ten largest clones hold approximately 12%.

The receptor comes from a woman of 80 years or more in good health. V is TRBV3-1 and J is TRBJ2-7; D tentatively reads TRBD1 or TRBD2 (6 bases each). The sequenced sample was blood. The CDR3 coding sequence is TGTGCCAGCAGCGAAGAGGGGGGAGTAGCCTACGAGCAGTACTTC. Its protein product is CASSEEGGVAYEQYF.